The 11 T cell receptor beta chains in this list originate from one sample, sequenced in a study of blood T cell repertoires in COVID-19. Clones were read by immunoSEQ multiplex PCR, and TCRdb kept only the in-frame ones, dropping some. Altogether around 150,000 clones are present, around 90% being singletons, with the ten largest covering about 5%. The sequencing sample was made of peripheral blood. The receptors stem from a human donor in a cohort sampled during active COVID-19.

This chain connects TRBV30 to TRBJ2-7, with D maybe TRBD1 (6 bases). This CDR3 region has 14 residues. Looked up from germline, CDR1 is GTSNPN and CDR2 is SVGIG (reference sequence). Trimming removed 2 bases from V and 3 bases from J, with 14 bases in between. This CDR3 is CAWSPQGQVYEQYF. CDR3 sequence (DNA): TGTGCCTGGAGTCCCCAGGGACAAGTCTACGAGCAGTACTTC.

V and J are TRBV10-2 and TRBJ2-7; TRBD1 matches 8 bases. Per germline, CDR1 WSHSY and CDR2 SAAADI. This CDR3 comprises 14 residues. Trimming took 6 bases from V and 7 from J; bases not matched to a gene: 11. This CDR3 reads CASRAFGQGEEQYF. CDR3 coding DNA: TGCGCCAGCAGGGCCTTCGGACAGGGTGAAGAGCAGTACTTC.

This chain links TRBV30 with TRBJ2-5; D is perhaps TRBD1 (5 bases). Trimming removed 0 bases at V and 9 bases at J, with 8 bases between. Germline lookup yields CDR1 GTSNPN and CDR2 SVGIG (reference sequence). This CDR3 comprises 11 residues. CDR3: CAWSVVGPQYF. For the CDR3, the DNA is TGTGCCTGGAGTGTAGTGGGGCCCCAGTACTTC. The whole variable domain, filled in from reference TRBV30 and TRBJ2-5, reads SQTIHQWPATLVQPVGSPLSLECTVEGTSNPNLYWYRQAAGRGLQLLFYSVGIGQISSEVPQNLSASRPQDRQFILSSKKLLLSDSGFYLCAWSVVGPQYFGPGTRLLVL.

The chain links TRBV28 to TRBJ1-2; possibly TRBD1 for D (6 bases). The germline gives CDR1 MDHEN, CDR2 SYDVKM. The CDR3 is made up of 13 amino acids. V was trimmed by 10 bases and J by 2 bases, leaving 14 bases between them. The CDR3 bases are TGTGCCACTCTATCCGGACAGAACTATGGCTACACCTTC. Translated, it gives CATLSGQNYGYTF.

The rearrangement joins TRBV28 to TRBJ1-1, with TRBD1 matching over 10 bases. In germline, CDR1 is MDHEN, CDR2 SYDVKM. The junction had 2 bases not matched to a gene; V was cut back by 0 bases and J by 4 bases. The CDR3 spans 15 residues. CDR3 DNA sequence: TGTGCCAGCAGTTTATGGGGACAGGGGAGCACTGAAGCTTTCTTT. Its protein product is CASSLWGQGSTEAFF. Full variable domain (missing parts from reference TRBV28 and TRBJ1-1): DVKVTQSSRYLVKRTGEKVFLECVQDMDHENMFWYRQDPGLGLRLIYFSYDVKMKEKGDIPEGYSVSREKKERFSLILESASTNQTSMYLCASSLWGQGSTEAFFGQGTRLTVV.

This clone was counted once. This sequence joins TRBV7-9 and TRBJ2-6, with D perhaps matching TRBD1 (6 bases). CDR1 and CDR2 (germline): SEHNR, FQNEAQ (reference sequence). The CDR3 is 17 amino acids. V shed 5 bases and J shed 0 bases, with 14 bases lying between them. The CDR3 DNA reads TGTGCCAGCAGCACGATGACAGGACGCTCTGGGGCCAACGTCCTGACTTTC. Protein sequence: CASSTMTGRSGANVLTF.

This chain joins TRBV29-1 and TRBJ1-4, with D tentatively TRBD1 (5 bases). The germline V and J ends were trimmed by 4 bases and 7 bases, with 19 bases remaining between them. The CDR3 consists of 15 residues. CDR1 is SQVTM and CDR2 is ANQGSEA in the germline V gene. In nucleotides, the CDR3 is TGCAGCGTTGCGGTCGCCCTAGGGAGGGGTGAAAAACTGTTTTTT. It is translated as CSVAVALGRGEKLFF.

This chain uses TRBV5-4 with TRBJ1-1; possible D gene TRBD1, 6 bases. The germline V gene has CDR1 SGHNT and CDR2 YYREEE (reference sequence). Trimming cost V 1 base and J 3 bases, with 13 bases left between them. The CDR3 runs 15 residues. This chain's CDR3 is CASSLSRGLDTEAFF. The CDR3 DNA follows: TGTGCCAGCAGCTTGTCCAGGGGCTTAGACACTGAAGCTTTCTTT.

The CDR3 loop is CASSIAKIDRPSGNTIYF. CDR3 coding DNA: TGTGCCAGTAGTATTGCCAAAATCGACAGGCCCTCTGGAAACACCATATATTTT. This sequence joins TRBV19 and TRBJ1-3; TRBD1 might be the D (6 bases). Germline loops: CDR1 LNHDA, CDR2 SQIVND (reference sequence). The CDR3 contains 18 residues. V gave up 3 bases and J gave up 0 bases, with 18 bases separating them.

The rearrangement joins TRBV5-6 to TRBJ2-3; 12 nucleotides line up with TRBD2. Germline lookup yields CDR1 SGHDT and CDR2 YYEEEE. The ends lost 0 bases at V and 7 bases at J; junction bases unmatched: 9. This CDR3 has 17 amino acids. CDR3 residues: CASSLGFGLAGGYTQYF. CDR3 nucleotides: TGTGCCAGCAGCTTGGGTTTTGGGCTAGCGGGGGGGTATACGCAGTATTTT. The full variable domain, with the rest looked up from reference TRBV5-6 and TRBJ2-3, is DAGVTQSPTHLIKTRGQQVTLRCSPKSGHDTVSWYQQALGQGPQFIFQYYEEEERQRGNFPDRFSGHQFPNYSSELNVNALLLGDSALYLCASSLGFGLAGGYTQYFGPGTRLTVL.

The CDR3, as DNA: TGCGCCAGCAGCAGCGAGGCAGGGGTAGGCTATGGCTACACCTTC. This gives the protein CASSSEAGVGYGYTF. The genes are TRBV4-3 and TRBJ1-2; a weak D match, TRBD1 (6 bases). Trimming removed 5 bases from V and 4 bases from J, with 17 bases in between. Germline V gene lookup returns CDR1 LGHNA and CDR2 YSLEER. The length of the CDR3 is 15 residues.